Reported below is one T cell receptor (beta chain). The antigen is undetermined. This sample was taken from a study of beta chain features in type 1 diabetes. The entirety of the isolated RNA underwent reverse transcription, so expressed TCRB transcripts were sequenced. For naive, central memory and regulatory T cell samples, reads averaged roughly 3.6 million. Clones were sequenced by immunoSEQ multiplex PCR, and TCRdb holds only the in-frame ones, with some missing. The sample yields fewer than 650,000 clones, less than 20% seen once. The CDR3 is 13 residues long. Germline V gene data show CDR1 as GTSNPN and CDR2 as SVGIG (reference sequence). With 2 bases removed from V and 1 base from J, the gap between germline ends came to 8 bases. Study-level results: It was among patients, rather than healthy donors, that naive, central memory and Treg TCRB repertoires appeared more similar.

The specimen was naive CD4+ T cells from blood. This TCR derives from a man younger than 30 in good health. V and J are TRBV30 and TRBJ1-1, with D unresolved. The CDR3 DNA sequence: TGTGCCTGGAGTCCCACAAAGAACACTGAAGCTTTCTTT. Translation gives CAWSPTKNTEAFF.